This entry features one TCR beta chain sequence. Its antigen is unidentified. This entry belongs to a study of cytomegalovirus exposure and HLA in healthy donors. The V end lost 4 bases, the J end lost 6 bases, and 22 bases lay between the germline ends. The CDR3 loop spans 16 amino acids. Germline V gene data show CDR1 as LGHNA and CDR2 as YNFKEQ. The PCR ran on 60 Vbeta and 13 Jbeta primers. Method: immunoSEQ multiplex PCR; TCRdb's copy keeps in-frame clones and lacks some. The data contain fewer than 120,000 clones, roughly 80% of them singletons. Study findings and constraints: Some TCR beta chains (around 160 of them) were listed as cytomegalovirus-associated. CMV serostatus was the sole immune exposure data available. Most TCR sequences showed up rarely, but some public TCRs showed up in many donors. In a later analysis, CMV-associated beta chains were mostly HLA-associated, it appeared.

The sequence was collected from a woman in her 30s in good health and CMV-seronegative. The chain links TRBV4-2 to TRBJ2-7; weak D call: TRBD2 (6 bases). The sequencing input was PBMCs. CDR3 sequence (DNA): TGTGCCAGCAGCCCCACTGGGGCGGGAACAATCTCCGAGCAGTACTTC. Amino acids: CASSPTGAGTISEQYF.